The entry below gives a single TCR beta chain sequence along with its context. The antigen is undetermined. This entry is derived from a study of OX40 agonist ivuxolimab in advanced cancers. Overall study: Cancers in dose escalation were hepatocellular, melanoma, renal cell and head and neck. Partial response was recorded in three patients: one hepatocellular carcinoma and two cutaneous melanoma cases. Study-wide points: More expanded clones were found, on average, in CD8+ than in CD4+ T cells.

Produced via immunoSEQ multiplex PCR; TCRdb's table is partial and in-frame only. The sample gives roughly 100,000 clones, 85% to 95% of which show up once; around 0.25% is in the top ten. Germline CDR1 and CDR2: MDHEN and SYDVKM. The germline V and J ends were trimmed by 5 bases and 4 bases, with 17 bases remaining between them. The CDR3 is made up of 15 amino acids. This clonotype was obtained from an adult with an advanced solid tumor such as melanoma, head and neck, liver or kidney cancer. Here the sequenced sample was CD4+ or CD8+ T cells sorted from blood, taken in a trial of the OX40 agonist ivuxolimab. The rearrangement uses TRBV28 and TRBJ1-1; no reliable D call. The CDR3 nucleotides read TGTGCCAGCAGTCCTGCGGAACTCACTTTCACTGAAGCTTTCTTT. This translates into CASSPAELTFTEAFF. Variable domain in full (rest from reference TRBV28 and TRBJ1-1): DVKVTQSSRYLVKRTGEKVFLECVQDMDHENMFWYRQDPGLGLRLIYFSYDVKMKEKGDIPEGYSVSREKKERFSLILESASTNQTSMYLCASSPAELTFTEAFFGQGTRLTVV.